The 32 T cell receptor beta chains listed next were all sequenced from one sample in a study of OX40 agonist ivuxolimab in advanced cancers. Libraries came from the immunoSEQ multiplex PCR assay. The clones in this table, taken by TCRdb from immuneACCESS, are in-frame only. Not every clone is retained; where verified, under half of the shortfall comes from an unresolved V gene, and the cause of the rest is unknown. Within this sample are tens of thousands of clones, with roughly 89% of them counted one time only. In total, the top ten clones hold over 9.5% of the sample. This material consisted of CD4+ or CD8+ T cells sorted from blood, taken in a trial of the OX40 agonist ivuxolimab. Receptors were obtained from an adult with an advanced solid tumor such as melanoma, head and neck, liver or kidney cancer.

This clone was recorded a few times. This chain joins TRBV13 and TRBJ1-1, with D possibly being TRBD1 (5 bases). V was clipped by 5 bases and J by 3 bases, with 19 bases between them. This CDR3 contains 16 residues. Germline V gives CDR1 PRHDT, CDR2 FYEKMQ (reference sequence). The CDR3 sequence: CASSLGTLQVYTEAFF. The CDR3 nucleotides are TGTGCCAGCAGCCTCGGGACCCTACAGGTTTACACTGAAGCTTTCTTT.

The rearrangement joins TRBV9 to TRBJ2-6; TRBD2 matches at 8 bases. CDR3 length: 19 amino acids. V shed 7 bases and J 0 bases; nucleotides not matched to a gene: 15. Germline CDR1 and CDR2: SGDLS and YYNGEE. The CDR3 region is CASARGGAGINSGANVLTF. The CDR3 DNA follows: TGTGCCAGCGCCCGGGGGGGCGCGGGAATAAACTCTGGGGCCAACGTCCTGACTTTC.

The V and J genes are TRBV5-1 and TRBJ1-5; no firm D call. Germline V gene lookup returns CDR1 SGHRS and CDR2 YFSETQ. CDR3 length equals 13 residues. Trimming cost V 2 bases and J 4 bases, with 7 bases left between them. CDR3 sequence (DNA): TGCGCCAGCAGCTTACAGTCTAATCAGCCCCAGCATTTT. Translation gives CASSLQSNQPQHF.

The chain has TRBV5-1 and TRBJ2-3, with 12 bases matching TRBD2. Germline V gives CDR1 SGHRS, CDR2 YFSETQ. The CDR3 spans 17 residues. The J segment lost 4 bases and the V segment lost 0 bases, leaving 6 bases of the junction unmatched. The CDR3 loop reads CASSLGLAGVLSDTQYF. DNA for the CDR3: TGCGCCAGCAGCTTGGGACTAGCGGGGGTACTATCAGATACGCAGTATTTT.

This chain connects TRBV29-1 to TRBJ1-5, with TRBD1 identical over 9 bases. The CDR3 length is 14 residues. V was clipped by 7 bases and J by 6 bases; unmatched bases: 10. Germline V lookup: CDR1 SQVTM, CDR2 ANQGSEA. The chain's CDR3 is CSATGGQGAQPQHF. The CDR3 nucleotides are TGCAGCGCGACGGGGGGACAGGGAGCTCAGCCCCAGCATTTT.

The rearrangement uses TRBV5-4 and TRBJ1-2; D is undetermined. The CDR3 is made up of 14 amino acids. In germline, CDR1 is SGHNT, CDR2 YYREEE (reference sequence). V gave up 1 base and J gave up 4 bases, with 11 bases separating them. DNA of the CDR3: TGTGCCAGCAGCTTGAACTGGCTGGCCTATGGCTACACCTTC. Translating it yields CASSLNWLAYGYTF.

The CDR3 is CASKADTQYF. CDR3 nucleotide sequence: TGTGCCAGCAAGGCAGATACGCAGTATTTT. The chain joins TRBV27 to TRBJ2-3; D ambiguous. Germline loops: CDR1 MNHEY, CDR2 SMNVEV (reference sequence). CDR3 size: 10 residues. The ends were cut back, 7 bases at V and 4 bases at J, with 3 bases in the middle.

The chain links TRBV4-1 to TRBJ2-5; D is possibly TRBD2 (7 bases). Trimming pared 2 bases from V and 3 bases from J, leaving 25 bases between. The CDR3 spans 19 residues. Germline V gene lookup returns CDR1 MGHRA and CDR2 YSYEKL. The CDR3 DNA reads TGCGCCAGCAGCCAACGCCATTTAGCGTTGGGGAGGGGGAAAGAGACCCAGTACTTC. Amino acid sequence: CASSQRHLALGRGKETQYF.

This sequence joins TRBV5-1 and TRBJ2-2; the match to TRBD2 covers 10 bases. Per the germline V gene, CDR1 is SGHRS and CDR2 is YFSETQ. After removal of 1 base from V and 3 bases from J, the junction contained 3 bases not matched to a gene. This CDR3 is built from 16 residues. CDR3 DNA sequence: TGCGCCAGCAGCTTGATCCTAGCGGGAGACACCGGGGAGCTGTTTTTT. This sequence encodes CASSLILAGDTGELFF.

V is TRBV10-3 and J is TRBJ2-1; D may correspond to TRBD1 or TRBD2 (5 bases each). This CDR3 contains 13 residues. With 8 bases removed from V and 4 bases from J, the gap between germline ends came to 12 bases. The germline V gene has CDR1 ENHRY and CDR2 SYGVKD. CDR3 sequence reads: CAIGGLKYNEQFF. In DNA form, the CDR3 reads TGTGCCATCGGGGGATTAAAATACAATGAGCAGTTCTTC.

The chain couples TRBV6-1 to TRBJ2-3, with D tentatively TRBD2 (5 bases). CDR3 length: 17 residues. V lost 4 bases, J lost 1 base, and 18 bases lay in between. The germline CDR1 and CDR2 sequences are MNHNS and SASEGT. The chain's CDR3 is CASSGAPGSVGTDTQYF. The CDR3 region has the DNA TGTGCCAGCAGTGGGGCGCCGGGGTCCGTTGGCACAGATACGCAGTATTTT.

The V call is TRBV29-1, the J call TRBJ2-7; D is unresolved. Trimming shortened V by 6 bases and J by 6 bases, and 12 bases separated the two germline ends. The CDR3 has 11 amino acids. Germline CDR1 and CDR2: SQVTM and ANQGSEA. CDR3 region: CSVQSPSEQYF. DNA of the CDR3: TGCAGCGTCCAGTCCCCCAGCGAGCAGTACTTC.

Here the CDR3 reads CASSLVGSQETQYF. As DNA, the CDR3 is TGTGCCAGCAGCTTGGTCGGTTCCCAAGAGACCCAGTACTTC. This chain connects TRBV5-6 to TRBJ2-5; D is uncertain. Germline CDR1 SGHDT, CDR2 YYEEEE. Trimming left V 0 bases short and J 1 base short, with 7 bases between. The length of the CDR3 is 14 residues. The complete variable domain, with remaining parts taken from reference TRBV5-6 and TRBJ2-5, reads DAGVTQSPTHLIKTRGQQVTLRCSPKSGHDTVSWYQQALGQGPQFIFQYYEEEERQRGNFPDRFSGHQFPNYSSELNVNALLLGDSALYLCASSLVGSQETQYFGPGTRLLVL.

The chain joins TRBV9 to TRBJ1-4; D gene uncertain. The germline V gene has CDR1 SGDLS and CDR2 YYNGEE. Trimming removed 5 bases from V and 8 bases from J, with 19 bases in between. The CDR3 has 15 amino acids. The CDR3 loop is CASSGVGRRGEKLFF. CDR3 DNA sequence: TGTGCCAGCAGTGGCGTGGGAAGGAGAGGGGAAAAACTGTTTTTT.

The genes are TRBV6-5 and TRBJ2-5; D is perhaps TRBD1 or TRBD2 (5 bases each). The germline V gene encodes CDR1 MNHEY and CDR2 SVGAGI. Trimming took off 8 bases at V and 2 bases at J, with 18 bases between the two ends. This CDR3 comprises 15 residues. The CDR3 coding sequence is TGTGCCAGCTCCTTCCGGGACGGAGATCAAGAGACCCAGTACTTC. Translated: CASSFRDGDQETQYF.

The chain has TRBV7-2 and TRBJ2-7, with D perhaps assigned TRBD1 or TRBD2 (6 bases each). Between the trimmed V and J ends, which lost 1 base and 2 bases, there was a span of 15 bases. Germline CDR1 is SGHTA and CDR2 is FQGNSA. This CDR3 spans 16 amino acids. The CDR3 DNA reads TGTGCCAGCAGCTTAGGGGGGCAGGGAGGAACCTACGAGCAGTACTTC. It translates to CASSLGGQGGTYEQYF.

The rearrangement uses TRBV28 and TRBJ1-3, with unresolved D. CDR1 and CDR2 (germline): MDHEN, SYDVKM. The CDR3 has 15 amino acids. Trimming took off 2 bases at V and 2 bases at J, with 10 bases between the two ends. As DNA, the CDR3 is TGTGCCAGCAGTTTAAAGGGAGTAGCTGGAAACACCATATATTTT. Amino acids: CASSLKGVAGNTIYF.

The chain uses TRBV5-1 and TRBJ1-1; D is ambiguous. This CDR3 comprises 12 residues. In germline, CDR1 is SGHRS, CDR2 YFSETQ. V lost 2 bases to trimming and J lost 3 bases, with 5 bases between them. CDR3 coding DNA: TGCGCCAGCAGCTTTTCGGACACTGAAGCTTTCTTT. Translating gives CASSFSDTEAFF. Complete variable domain (other parts from reference TRBV5-1 and TRBJ1-1): KAGVTQTPRYLIKTRGQQVTLSCSPISGHRSVSWYQQTPGQGLQFLFEYFSETQRNKGNFPGRFSGRQFSNSRSEMNVSTLELGDSALYLCASSFSDTEAFFGQGTRLTVV.

V is TRBV5-5 and J is TRBJ1-4; D gene uncertain. The CDR3 spans 14 residues. Trimming took 0 bases from V and 5 from J, leaving 8 bases between them. The V gene's germline CDR1 is SGHKS and CDR2 YYEKEE (reference sequence). CDR3 loop: CASSLGRRNEKLFF. The CDR3, as DNA: TGTGCCAGCAGCTTGGGACGGAGGAATGAAAAACTGTTTTTT.

By sample share, this clone is medium-sized. The chain recombines TRBV4-1 with TRBJ1-1, with D unresolved. Germline values: CDR1 MGHRA, CDR2 YSYEKL. The CDR3 is 16 residues long. Deletions cut 4 bases from V and 0 bases from J, with 15 bases between. The CDR3 nucleotides read TGCGCCAGCAGCCTAACTTCACCGCCTTTGAACACTGAAGCTTTCTTT. Protein: CASSLTSPPLNTEAFF.

V and J are TRBV5-4 and TRBJ2-3, with 8 positions matching TRBD2. The CDR3 is 15 residues long. With 5 bases clipped from V and 0 bases from J, the junction kept 5 bases outside the gene matches. Germline values: CDR1 SGHNT, CDR2 YYREEE (reference sequence). CDR3 region: CASRAGTSSTDTQYF. The DNA of the CDR3 is TGTGCCAGCAGGGCCGGGACTAGTAGCACAGATACGCAGTATTTT.

The CDR3 spells CASSYSQDGYYGYTF. The CDR3 DNA reads as TGTGCCAGCAGTTACTCCCAGGACGGATACTATGGCTACACCTTC. The chain uses TRBV6-5 and TRBJ1-2, with D unclear. Germline V gives CDR1 MNHEY, CDR2 SVGAGI. The V end was cut by 0 bases, the J end by 3 bases, with 11 bases between. The CDR3 length is 15 residues.

As DNA, the CDR3 is TGTGCTAGTGGTTTGGTACGAAGCACTCGCTCCTACAATGAGCAGTTCTTC. It codes for CASGLVRSTRSYNEQFF. The chain carries TRBV12-5 and TRBJ2-1; D unresolved. Between the trimmed V and J ends, which lost 0 bases and 0 bases, there was a span of 12 bases. The CDR3 is 17 amino acids. Germline loops: CDR1 LGHNT, CDR2 FRNRAP. Complete variable domain (other parts from reference TRBV12-5 and TRBJ2-1): DARVTQTPRHKVTEMGQEVTMRCQPILGHNTVFWYRQTMMQGLELLAYFRNRAPLDDSGMPKDRFSAEMPDATLATLKIQPSEPRDSAVYFCASGLVRSTRSYNEQFFGPGTRLTVL.

This clone is a singleton in its sample. The chain combines TRBV27 with TRBJ2-7, with D unclear. The V and J ends lost 6 bases and 1 base respectively, with 13 bases between them. CDR3 length: 14 amino acids. The germline CDR1 and CDR2 sequences are MNHEY and SMNVEV (reference sequence). CDR3 region: CASRFAAGSYEQYF. The CDR3 coding sequence is TGTGCCAGCAGGTTCGCCGCTGGTTCCTACGAGCAGTACTTC.

The chain employs TRBV14 and TRBJ1-4; tentatively, D is TRBD1 (6 bases). The germline V gene has CDR1 SGHDN and CDR2 FVKESK. The CDR3 is 16 amino acids. Trimming took off 5 bases at V and 8 bases at J, with 21 bases between the two ends. The CDR3 nucleotides read TGTGCCAGCAGCGCCCGGAGGGGGTCAGGAGGAGAAAAACTGTTTTTT. It is translated as CASSARRGSGGEKLFF.

The CDR3 is CASSMGGGQYF. CDR3 in DNA: TGTGCCAGTAGTATGGGTGGGGGTCAGTACTTC. The chain recombines TRBV19 with TRBJ2-4, with D perhaps TRBD1 or TRBD2 (5 bases each). Germline loops: CDR1 LNHDA, CDR2 SQIVND (reference sequence). Trimming cost V 3 bases and J 12 bases, with 9 bases left between them. There are 11 residues in the CDR3.

The gene calls are TRBV7-9 and TRBJ1-4, with D maybe TRBD1 (5 bases). Germline V gene sequence: CDR1 SEHNR, CDR2 FQNEAQ (reference sequence). V was shortened by 5 bases and J by 11 bases, with 18 bases between the two germline ends. The CDR3 is 14 amino acids. The CDR3 nucleotides read TGTGCCAGCAGCCTCCTCACGGGGGTTGGGAAACTGTTTTTT. It translates to CASSLLTGVGKLFF.

The chain uses TRBV4-2 and TRBJ2-5; 8 nucleotides line up with TRBD2. Germline lookup yields CDR1 LGHNA and CDR2 YNFKEQ. J gave up 11 bases and V 4 bases, and 18 bases lay outside the gene matches. This CDR3 is built from 16 residues. CDR3 nucleotide sequence: TGTGCCAGCAGCCCCCAATTAGCGGGGTTAAAAAGAGAGCAGTACTTC. As protein: CASSPQLAGLKREQYF.

The rearrangement uses TRBV5-4 and TRBJ2-5; no reliable D call. This CDR3 has 13 residues. V gave up 4 bases and J gave up 4 bases, with 11 bases separating them. Germline V gene lookup returns CDR1 SGHNT and CDR2 YYREEE (reference sequence). Written as DNA, the CDR3 is TGTGCCAGCAGCCCCGGGCCAGTAGAGACCCAGTACTTC. Encoded protein: CASSPGPVETQYF. The full variable domain, with the rest looked up from reference TRBV5-4 and TRBJ2-5, is ETGVTQSPTHLIKTRGQQVTLRCSSQSGHNTVSWYQQALGQGPQFIFQYYREEENGRGNFPPRFSGLQFPNYSSELNVNALELDDSALYLCASSPGPVETQYFGPGTRLLVL.

The chain recombines TRBV5-1 with TRBJ1-1, with a tentative D call TRBD1 (5 bases). Deletions cut 4 bases from V and 5 bases from J, with 15 bases between. Germline V gives CDR1 SGHRS, CDR2 YFSETQ. The CDR3 is 14 residues long. CDR3 coding DNA: TGCGCCAGCAGCGTTGCGGGGGAGAGGACTGAAGCTTTCTTT. Its translation: CASSVAGERTEAFF.

The V call is TRBV7-9, the J call TRBJ1-3, with D unclear. The CDR3 contains 16 residues. V was trimmed by 1 base and J by 0 bases, leaving 10 bases between them. Germline V gene data show CDR1 as SEHNR and CDR2 as FQNEAQ (reference sequence). The CDR3 loop reads CASSLVLTGSGNTIYF. For the CDR3, the DNA is TGTGCCAGCAGCTTAGTTTTGACGGGCTCTGGAAACACCATATATTTT.

The V gene is TRBV19, the J gene TRBJ1-6, with 7 bases that match TRBD1. Losses at the gene ends were 5 bases for V and 8 bases for J; bases not matched to a gene: 9. Germline CDR1 reads LNHDA; CDR2 reads SQIVND (reference sequence). The CDR3 extends over 15 amino acids. The CDR3 DNA follows: TGTGCCAGTAGTCCATTGTCGAGGGGGCATTCACCCCTCCACTTT. Its translation is CASSPLSRGHSPLHF.